This T cell receptor (beta chain) was captured by sequencing in a study of T cell repertoires in cytomegalovirus infection. Study-wide background: Public TCR beta signatures were indicative of both CMV infection and a matching HLA type. Overall study findings and caveats: CMV-specific TCR beta clonotypes restricted by HLA-C were the ones dominating the ex vivo response.

In the case of this clonotype: Its antigen remains unidentified.

CDR3 length: 12 residues. V lost 6 bases to trimming and J lost 2 bases; unmatched junction nucleotides: 4. CDR1 SQVTM and CDR2 ANQGSEA come from the germline V gene. TCRdb reanalysed the reads using MiXCR and keeps one entry per CDR3 protein. The sample has under 200,000 distinct CDR3 sequences, 28% seen once. The sequence derives from a human donor in good health (CMV status not recorded). Some clones in this sample may be carry-over from other donors' samples. The sequenced sample consisted of PBMCs. The gene calls are TRBV29-1 and TRBJ2-7; 7 bases agree with TRBD2. The CDR3 reads CSVTGGTYEQYF. Written as DNA, the CDR3 is TGCAGCGTGACGGGGGGAACCTACGAGCAGTACTTC.